The present T cell receptor beta chain was sequenced within a study of identical twins. The CDR3 loop spans 15 amino acids. With 3 bases removed from V and 7 bases from J, the gap between germline ends came to 21 bases. The germline V gene has CDR1 DFQATT and CDR2 SNEGSKA (reference sequence). This clonotype has just a few counts. It was template switching that added a universal primer site, and there were unique molecular identifiers on the cDNA. TCRdb recomputed calls from the 5' RACE reads with MiXCR, one row per CDR3 protein. Here the sample spans about 520,000 distinct CDR3 sequences, approximately 22% being singletons. This same sample was also part of a study on T cells expressing NK-cell markers.

The origin of this receptor is a woman under 30 in good health. The chain is built from TRBV20-1 and TRBJ2-5, with D perhaps matching TRBD1 (5 bases). Specimen: CD4+ T cells sorted from blood. Here the CDR3 reads CSASPRARLLRTQYF. DNA for the CDR3: TGCAGTGCTAGCCCCAGGGCTAGGCTCCTGAGGACCCAGTACTTC.